The clone carrying this T cell receptor (beta chain) has just a few counts. Its antigen is still unknown. The data belong to a study of CD8 T cells in ankylosing spondylitis. Notes on the study in general: A TCR beta motif made of several highly homologous variants seemed typical of ankylosing spondylitis blood. Researchers report that disease-linked clones proved CD8+ and relatively rare in peripheral blood. Matched ankylosing spondylitis synovial fluid reportedly showed significant enrichment of disease-linked clones.

CDR3 length: 14 amino acids. Looked up from germline, CDR1 is SGHTA and CDR2 is FQGNSA. V was clipped by 1 base and J by 5 bases, with 12 bases between them. Via MiXCR, TCRdb re-called the 5' RACE reads, giving one row per CDR3 protein. Found here are 670,000 or so distinct CDR3 sequences, roughly 20% of them singletons; the top ten hold roughly a fifth. The gene calls are TRBV7-2 and TRBJ2-7; possible D gene TRBD2, 6 bases. This receptor was taken from a male donor with ankylosing spondylitis. The sequencing sample was made of blood, either unsorted or a sorted T cell fraction (not recorded which). The CDR3 loop is CASSLEAGRHEQYF. The CDR3 nucleotides are TGTGCCAGCAGCTTAGAAGCGGGCCGCCACGAGCAGTACTTC.